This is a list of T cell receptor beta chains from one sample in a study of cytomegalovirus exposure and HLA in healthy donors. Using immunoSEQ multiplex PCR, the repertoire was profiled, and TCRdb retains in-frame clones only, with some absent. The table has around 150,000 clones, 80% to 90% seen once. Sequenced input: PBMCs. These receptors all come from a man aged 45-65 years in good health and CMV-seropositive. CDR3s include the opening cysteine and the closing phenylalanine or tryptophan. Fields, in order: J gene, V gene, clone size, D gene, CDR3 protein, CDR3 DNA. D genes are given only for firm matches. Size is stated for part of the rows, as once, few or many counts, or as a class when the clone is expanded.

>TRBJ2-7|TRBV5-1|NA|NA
CASTAWTAGNEQYF
TGCGCCAGCACCGCTTGGACGGCAGGGAACGAGCAGTACTTC
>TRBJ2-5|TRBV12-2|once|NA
CAPRLRCGRDQETQYF
TGTGCACCTCGCTTACGTTGCGGGAGGGATCAAGAGACCCAGTACTTC
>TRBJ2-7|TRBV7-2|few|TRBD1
CASSTSGTGRNQQYF
TGTGCCAGCAGCACCTCCGGGACAGGGAGAAACCAGCAGTACTTC
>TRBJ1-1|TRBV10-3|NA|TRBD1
CASKQGPNTEAFF
TGTGCCTCCAAACAGGGGCCGAACACTGAAGCTTTCTTT
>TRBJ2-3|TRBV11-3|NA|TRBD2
CASSATSGSTDTQYF
TGTGCCAGCTCCGCGACTAGCGGCTCCACAGATACGCAGTATTTT
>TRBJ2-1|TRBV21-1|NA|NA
CASSPPPSYNEQFF
TGTGCCAGCAGCCCTCCCCCCTCCTACAATGAGCAGTTCTTC
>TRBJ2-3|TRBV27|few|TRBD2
CASKGLAATDTQYF
TGTGCCAGCAAGGGACTAGCGGCCACAGATACGCAGTATTTT
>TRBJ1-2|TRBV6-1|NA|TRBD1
CASSLDRESGGYTF
TGTGCCAGCAGCCTGGACAGGGAGAGTGGAGGCTACACCTTC
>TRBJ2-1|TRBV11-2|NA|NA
CASSARLGRGSYNEQFF
TGTGCCAGCAGCGCCCGACTAGGAAGGGGCTCCTACAATGAGCAGTTCTTC
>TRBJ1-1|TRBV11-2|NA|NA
CASSLAGGEAFF
TGTGCCAGCAGCTTGGCGGGAGGAGAAGCTTTCTTT
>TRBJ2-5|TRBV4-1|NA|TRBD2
CASSQDVSSGRALQETQYF
TGCGCCAGCAGCCAAGATGTGTCTAGCGGGAGGGCCCTCCAAGAGACCCAGTACTTC
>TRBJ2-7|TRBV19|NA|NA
CASSGLLGGNEQYF
TGTGCCAGTAGCGGTCTCCTCGGCGGGAACGAGCAGTACTTC
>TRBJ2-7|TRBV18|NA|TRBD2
CASSPPIRGGVSYEQYF
TGTGCCAGCTCACCACCGATCCGCGGGGGGGTCTCCTACGAGCAGTACTTC
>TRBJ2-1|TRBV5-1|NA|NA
CASSLPTGSYNEQFF
TGCGCCAGCAGCCTTCCGACAGGTTCATATAATGAGCAGTTCTTC
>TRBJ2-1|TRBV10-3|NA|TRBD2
CAISGPGTSGSRNEQFF
TGTGCCATCAGTGGCCCGGGTACTAGCGGGAGCCGCAATGAGCAGTTCTTC
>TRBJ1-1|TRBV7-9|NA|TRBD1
CASSSTGTGVPTGEAFF
TGTGCCAGCAGCTCCACCGGGACAGGGGTCCCCACGGGTGAAGCTTTCTTT
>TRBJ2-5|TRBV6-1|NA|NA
CASSDVAGSRETQYF
TGTGCCAGCAGTGATGTCGCGGGGTCGAGGGAGACCCAGTACTTC
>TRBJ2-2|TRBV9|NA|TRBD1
CASSLRQGTGELFF
TGTGCCAGCAGCCTCCGACAGGGGACCGGGGAGCTGTTTTTT
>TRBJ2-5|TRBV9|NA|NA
CASSVGLSRQETQYF
TGTGCCAGCAGCGTAGGTTTGTCTAGGCAAGAGACCCAGTACTTC
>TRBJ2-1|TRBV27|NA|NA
CASSLPAGPYNEQFF
TGTGCCAGCAGTCTCCCGGCGGGACCCTACAATGAGCAGTTCTTC
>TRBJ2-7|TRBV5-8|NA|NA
CASSQTGISYEQYF
TGTGCCAGCAGCCAAACAGGGATCTCCTACGAGCAGTACTTC
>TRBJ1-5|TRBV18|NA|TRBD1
CASSPKSGQAQHF
TGTGCCAGCTCACCGAAATCGGGACAGGCCCAGCATTTT
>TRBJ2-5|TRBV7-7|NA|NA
CASSPGGADEQYF
TGTGCCAGCAGCCCCGGAGGAGCGGATGAGCAGTACTTC
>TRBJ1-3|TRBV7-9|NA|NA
CASSHSGNTIYF
TGTGCCAGCAGCCACTCTGGAAACACCATATATTTT
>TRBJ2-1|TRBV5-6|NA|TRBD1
CASSPDRGRGSNFF
TGTGCCAGCAGCCCTGACAGGGGGAGGGGGTCCAATTTCTTC
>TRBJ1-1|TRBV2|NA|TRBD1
CASGDRTGTEAFF
TGTGCCAGCGGGGACAGGACGGGCACTGAAGCTTTCTTT
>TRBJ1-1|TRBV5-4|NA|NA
CASSLAGGPQGEAFF
TGTGCCAGCAGCTTGGCCGGTGGCCCTCAGGGTGAAGCTTTCTTT
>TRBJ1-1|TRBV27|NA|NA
CASSFQGGATEAFF
TGTGCCAGCAGTTTCCAGGGAGGAGCCACTGAAGCTTTCTTT
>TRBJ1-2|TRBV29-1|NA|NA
CSVPGDVDGYTF
TGCAGCGTTCCGGGGGATGTAGATGGCTACACCTTC
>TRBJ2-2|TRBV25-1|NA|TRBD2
CASSALGAGGYTGELFF
TGTGCCAGCAGTGCCTTGGGAGCGGGAGGTTACACCGGGGAGCTGTTTTTT
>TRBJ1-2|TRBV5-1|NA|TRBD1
CASSRDRGRDYGYTF
TGCGCCAGCTCCCGGGACAGGGGGCGAGACTATGGCTACACCTTC
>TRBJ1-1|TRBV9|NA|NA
CASSVEPGDTEAFF
TGTGCCAGCAGCGTAGAACCAGGGGACACTGAAGCTTTCTTT
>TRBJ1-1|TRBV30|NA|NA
CAQSGGTPRNEAFF
TGTGCCCAGAGCGGGGGTACCCCTCGAAATGAAGCTTTCTTT
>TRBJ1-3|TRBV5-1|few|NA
CASSQGTPTSYSGNTIYF
TGCGCCAGCAGCCAAGGGACACCAACGTCCTACTCTGGAAACACCATATATTTT
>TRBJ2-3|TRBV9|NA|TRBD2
CASSVAAGRADTQYF
TGTGCCAGCAGCGTAGCAGCGGGGAGGGCAGATACGCAGTATTTT
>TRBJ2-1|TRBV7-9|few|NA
CASSVTGERFF
TGTGCCAGCAGCGTGACTGGTGAGCGGTTCTTC
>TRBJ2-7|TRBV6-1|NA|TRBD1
CASNPSTGNSYEQYF
TGTGCCAGCAACCCCTCGACAGGGAACTCCTACGAGCAGTACTTC
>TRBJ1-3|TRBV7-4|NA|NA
CASSSPRRVFSGNTIYF
TGTGCCAGCAGCTCCCCCAGACGGGTATTTTCTGGAAACACCATATATTTT
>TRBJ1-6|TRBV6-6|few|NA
CASGGMDSPLHF
TGTGCCAGCGGGGGGATGGATTCACCCCTCCACTTT
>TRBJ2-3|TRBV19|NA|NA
CASSIGGQYRTDTQYF
TGTGCCAGTAGTATCGGTGGGCAATACCGCACAGATACGCAGTATTTT
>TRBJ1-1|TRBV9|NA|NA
CASSVDFRGGTEAFF
TGTGCCAGCAGCGTAGATTTTCGGGGGGGAACTGAAGCTTTCTTT
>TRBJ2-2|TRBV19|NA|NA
CAAETRGDTGELFF
TGTGCCGCTGAGACCAGGGGGGACACCGGGGAGCTGTTTTTT
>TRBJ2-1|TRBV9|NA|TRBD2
CASSVAGTSTSEQFF
TGTGCCAGCAGCGTAGCAGGGACTAGCACCAGTGAGCAGTTCTTC
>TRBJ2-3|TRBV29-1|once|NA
CSVEARGEHTDTQYF
TGCAGCGTTGAAGCCAGGGGGGAACACACAGATACGCAGTATTTT
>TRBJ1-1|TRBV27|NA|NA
CASSLEEGTNTEAFF
TGTGCCAGCAGTTTAGAGGAGGGAACGAACACTGAAGCTTTCTTT
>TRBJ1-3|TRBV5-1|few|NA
CASSWAPDRFGNTIYF
TGCGCCAGCAGCTGGGCCCCCGACAGGTTTGGAAACACCATATATTTT
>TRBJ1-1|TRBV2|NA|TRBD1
CASIEGGHQAFF
TGTGCCAGCATAGAAGGGGGCCATCAAGCTTTCTTT
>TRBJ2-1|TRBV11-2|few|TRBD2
CASSPYPQRERDEQFF
TGTGCCAGCAGCCCATACCCGCAGCGGGAGAGGGATGAGCAGTTCTTC
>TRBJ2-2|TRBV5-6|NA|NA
CASSPREHLNTGELFF
TGTGCCAGCAGCCCCCGGGAACACTTGAACACCGGGGAGCTGTTTTTT
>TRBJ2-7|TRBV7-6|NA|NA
CASSLSDSVSYEQYF
TGTGCCAGCAGCTTATCCGACAGCGTCTCCTACGAGCAGTACTTC
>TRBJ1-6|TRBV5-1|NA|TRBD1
CASSWRPTGQSSYNSPLHF
TGCGCCAGCAGCTGGAGGCCGACAGGGCAAAGCTCCTATAATTCACCCCTCCACTTT
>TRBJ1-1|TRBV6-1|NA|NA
CASSELSSTGFVYEAFF
TGTGCCAGCAGTGAACTATCGTCTACAGGATTTGTGTATGAAGCTTTCTTT
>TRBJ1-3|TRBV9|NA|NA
CASSVFEVGGAGNTIYF
TGTGCCAGCAGCGTATTTGAGGTTGGGGGCGCTGGAAACACCATATATTTT
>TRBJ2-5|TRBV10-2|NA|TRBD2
CASTGTSGGQETQYF
TGCGCCAGCACAGGGACTAGCGGGGGCCAAGAGACCCAGTACTTC
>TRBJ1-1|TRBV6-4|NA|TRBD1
CASRLGQGTEAFF
TGTGCCAGCAGGTTAGGACAGGGAACTGAAGCTTTCTTT
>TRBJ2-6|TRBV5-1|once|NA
CASSFGASGANVLTF
TGCGCCAGCAGCTTTGGGGCCTCTGGGGCCAACGTCCTGACTTTC
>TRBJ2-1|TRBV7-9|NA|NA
CASSLTGPNNEQFF
TGTGCCAGCAGCTTAACTGGGCCAAACAATGAGCAGTTCTTC